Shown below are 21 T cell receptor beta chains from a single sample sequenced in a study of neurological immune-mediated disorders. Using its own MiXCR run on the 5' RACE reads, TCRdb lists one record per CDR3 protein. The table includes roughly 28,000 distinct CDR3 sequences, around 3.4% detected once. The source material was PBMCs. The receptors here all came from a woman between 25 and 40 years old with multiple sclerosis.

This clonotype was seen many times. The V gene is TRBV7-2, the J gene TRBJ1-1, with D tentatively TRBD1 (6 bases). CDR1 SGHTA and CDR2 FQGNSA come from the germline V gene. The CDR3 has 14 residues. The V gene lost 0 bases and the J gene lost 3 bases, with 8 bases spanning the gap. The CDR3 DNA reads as TGTGCCAGCAGCTTAGCGTACAGGGACACTGAAGCTTTCTTT. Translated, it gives CASSLAYRDTEAFF.

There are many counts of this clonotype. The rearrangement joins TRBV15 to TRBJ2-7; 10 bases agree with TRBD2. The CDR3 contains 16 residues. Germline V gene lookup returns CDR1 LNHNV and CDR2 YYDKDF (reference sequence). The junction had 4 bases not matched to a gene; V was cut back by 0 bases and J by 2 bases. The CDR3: CATSREGSGRPYEQYF. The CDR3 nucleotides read TGTGCCACCAGCAGAGAGGGTAGCGGGAGGCCCTACGAGCAGTACTTC.

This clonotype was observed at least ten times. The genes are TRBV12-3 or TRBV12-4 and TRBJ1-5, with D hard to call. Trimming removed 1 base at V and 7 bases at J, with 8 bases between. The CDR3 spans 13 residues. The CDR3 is CASSLGGGQPQHF. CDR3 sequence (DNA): TGTGCCAGCAGTTTAGGGGGAGGGCAGCCCCAGCATTTT.

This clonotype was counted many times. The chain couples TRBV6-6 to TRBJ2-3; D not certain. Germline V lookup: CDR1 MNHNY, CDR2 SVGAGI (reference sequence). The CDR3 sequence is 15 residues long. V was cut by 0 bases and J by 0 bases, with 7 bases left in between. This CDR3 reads CASSYSIVSTDTQYF. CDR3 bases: TGTGCCAGCAGTTACTCGATCGTCAGCACAGATACGCAGTATTTT.

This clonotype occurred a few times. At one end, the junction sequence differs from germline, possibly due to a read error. CDR3 in DNA: TGCGCCAGCAGCCTGGGACAGGGGGGCGGTCAGCCCCAGAATTTT. This gives the protein CASSLGQGGGQPQNF. This chain uses TRBV5-1 with TRBJ1-5, with 11 bases fitting TRBD1. The CDR3 is 15 residues long. Germline lookup yields CDR1 SGHRS and CDR2 YFSETQ.

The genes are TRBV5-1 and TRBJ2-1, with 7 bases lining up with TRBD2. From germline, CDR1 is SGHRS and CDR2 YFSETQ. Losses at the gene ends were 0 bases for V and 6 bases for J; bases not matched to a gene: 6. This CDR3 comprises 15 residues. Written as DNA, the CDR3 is TGCGCCAGCAGCTTGGGGTGGGCGGGAGCCAATGAGCAGTTCTTC. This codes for CASSLGWAGANEQFF.

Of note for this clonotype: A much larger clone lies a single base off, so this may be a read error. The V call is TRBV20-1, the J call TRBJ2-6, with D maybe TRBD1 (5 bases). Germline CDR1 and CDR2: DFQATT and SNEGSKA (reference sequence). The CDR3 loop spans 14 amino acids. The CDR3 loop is CSARGTFGAKVLTF. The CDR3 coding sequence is TGCAGTGCTAGGGGAACCTTTGGGGCCAAAGTCCTGACTTTC.

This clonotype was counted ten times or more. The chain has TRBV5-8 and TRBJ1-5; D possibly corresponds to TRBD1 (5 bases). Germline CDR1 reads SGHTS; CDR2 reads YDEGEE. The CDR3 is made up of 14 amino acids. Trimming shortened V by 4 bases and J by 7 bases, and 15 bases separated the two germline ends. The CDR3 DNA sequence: TGTGCCAGCAGCGGTACCAGGGCAGGGCAGCCCCAGCATTTT. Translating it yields CASSGTRAGQPQHF.

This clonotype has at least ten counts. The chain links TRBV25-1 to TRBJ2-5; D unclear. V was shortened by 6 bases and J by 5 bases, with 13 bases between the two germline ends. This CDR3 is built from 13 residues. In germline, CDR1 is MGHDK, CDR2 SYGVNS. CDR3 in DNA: TGTGCCAGCAGCATCACGGGTCCGGAGACCCAGTACTTC. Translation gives CASSITGPETQYF.

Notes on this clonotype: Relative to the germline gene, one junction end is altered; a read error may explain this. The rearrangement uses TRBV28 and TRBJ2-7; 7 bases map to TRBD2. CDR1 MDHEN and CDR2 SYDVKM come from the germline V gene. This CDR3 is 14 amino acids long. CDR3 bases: TGTGCCAGCAGTTTTGTGGGCGGGAGTGACGAGCAGCACTTC. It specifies CASSFVGGSDEQHF.

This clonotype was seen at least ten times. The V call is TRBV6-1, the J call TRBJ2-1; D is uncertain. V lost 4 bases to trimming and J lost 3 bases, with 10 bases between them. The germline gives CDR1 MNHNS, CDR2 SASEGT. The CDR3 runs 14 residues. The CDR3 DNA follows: TGTGCCAGCAGTGCGACACAGATCTACAATGAGCAGTTCTTC. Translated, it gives CASSATQIYNEQFF.

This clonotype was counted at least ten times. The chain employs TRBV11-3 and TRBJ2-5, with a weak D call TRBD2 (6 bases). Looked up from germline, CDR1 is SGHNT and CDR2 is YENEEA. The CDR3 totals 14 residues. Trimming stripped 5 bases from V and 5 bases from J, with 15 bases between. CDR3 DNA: TGTGCCAGCAGCCCCAGGGCGGGAACTGAGACCCAGTACTTC. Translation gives CASSPRAGTETQYF.

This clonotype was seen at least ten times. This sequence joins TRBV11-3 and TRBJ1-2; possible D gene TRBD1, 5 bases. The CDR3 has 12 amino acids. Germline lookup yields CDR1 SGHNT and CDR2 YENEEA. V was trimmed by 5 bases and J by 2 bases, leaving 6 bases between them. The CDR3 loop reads CASSRTNYGYTF. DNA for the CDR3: TGTGCCAGCAGCAGGACAAACTATGGCTACACCTTC.

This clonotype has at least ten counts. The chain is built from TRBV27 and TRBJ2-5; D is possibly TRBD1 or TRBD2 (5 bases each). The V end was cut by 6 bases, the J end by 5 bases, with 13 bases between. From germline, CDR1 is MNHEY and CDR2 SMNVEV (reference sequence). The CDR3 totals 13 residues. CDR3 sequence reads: CASSHQGAETQYF. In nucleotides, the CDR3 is TGTGCCAGCAGCCATCAGGGAGCGGAGACCCAGTACTTC.

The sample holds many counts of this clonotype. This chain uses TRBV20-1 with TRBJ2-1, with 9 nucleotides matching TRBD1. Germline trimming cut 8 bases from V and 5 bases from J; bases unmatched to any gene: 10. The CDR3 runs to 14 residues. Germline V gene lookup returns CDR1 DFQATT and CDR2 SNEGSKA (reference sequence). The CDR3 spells CSTEATGGNNEQFF. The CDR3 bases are TGCAGTACTGAAGCGACAGGGGGTAACAATGAGCAGTTCTTC.

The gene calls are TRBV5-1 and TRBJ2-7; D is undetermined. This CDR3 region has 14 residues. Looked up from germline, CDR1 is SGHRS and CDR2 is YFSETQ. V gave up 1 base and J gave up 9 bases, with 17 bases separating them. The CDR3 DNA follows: TGCGCCAGCAGCTTGTCTAGAGTGAACGTAATGCAGTACTTC. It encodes CASSLSRVNVMQYF.

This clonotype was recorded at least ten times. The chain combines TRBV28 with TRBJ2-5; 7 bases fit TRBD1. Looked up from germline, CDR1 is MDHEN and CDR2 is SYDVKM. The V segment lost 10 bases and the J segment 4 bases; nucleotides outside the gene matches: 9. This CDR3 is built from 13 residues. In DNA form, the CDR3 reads TGTGCCACCGAAGGGGGCCAGGCAGAGACCCAGTACTTC. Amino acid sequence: CATEGGQAETQYF. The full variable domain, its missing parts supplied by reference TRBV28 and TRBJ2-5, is DVKVTQSSRYLVKRTGEKVFLECVQDMDHENMFWYRQDPGLGLRLIYFSYDVKMKEKGDIPEGYSVSREKKERFSLILESASTNQTSMYLCATEGGQAETQYFGPGTRLLVL.

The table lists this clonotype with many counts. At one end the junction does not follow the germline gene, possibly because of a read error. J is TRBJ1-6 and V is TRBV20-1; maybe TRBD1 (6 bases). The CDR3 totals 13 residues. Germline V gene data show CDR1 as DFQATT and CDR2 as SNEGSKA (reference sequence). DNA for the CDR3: TGCAGTGCTAGATCAGGGGTTAATTCACCCCTCAACTTT. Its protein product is CSARSGVNSPLNF.

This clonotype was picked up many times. The CDR3 DNA is TGTGCCAGCAGTCAAGGGGGGACAGGGTTCGCCGGGGAGCTGTTTTTT. This gives the protein CASSQGGTGFAGELFF. This chain links TRBV7-8 with TRBJ2-2, with 9 nucleotides matching TRBD1. J was trimmed by 6 bases and V by 6 bases; bases with no gene match: 11. The CDR3 has 16 residues. Germline lookup yields CDR1 SGHVS and CDR2 FQNEAQ.

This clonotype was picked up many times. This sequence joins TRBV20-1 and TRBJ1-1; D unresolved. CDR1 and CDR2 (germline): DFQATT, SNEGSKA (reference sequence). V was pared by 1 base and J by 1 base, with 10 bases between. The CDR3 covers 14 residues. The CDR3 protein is CSARVRSRNTEAFF. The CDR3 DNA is TGCAGTGCTAGAGTAAGATCGAGGAACACTGAAGCTTTCTTT.

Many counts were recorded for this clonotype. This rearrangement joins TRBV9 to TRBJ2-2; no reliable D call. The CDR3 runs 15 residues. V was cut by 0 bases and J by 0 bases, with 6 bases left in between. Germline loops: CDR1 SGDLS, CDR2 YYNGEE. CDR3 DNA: TGTGCCAGCAGCGTAGGGCACTCGAACACCGGGGAGCTGTTTTTT. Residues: CASSVGHSNTGELFF.